The entry that follows covers one T cell receptor beta chain sequence. The data derive from a study of blood T cell repertoires in COVID-19. Turning to the study itself: Specimens from acute and convalescent COVID-19 originated in the United States, Italy and Spain. T cells, B-cell-depleted T cells, or PBMCs provided the cDNA or gDNA that served as material.

Trimming at V came to 5 bases and at J to 1 base, leaving 8 bases not matched to a gene. CDR3 length: 16 residues. CDR1 MNHNY and CDR2 SVGAGI come from the germline V gene (reference sequence). As handled by the study authors: Cell counts per sample came from amplifying reference gene primers. The method was immunoSEQ multiplex PCR; TCRdb's version includes in-frame clones alone and lacks a portion of them. From that table come the V and J calls and clone size; the DNA was used to work out D and trimming. The table has 150,000 or so clones, roughly 88% seen once. Sequencing used peripheral blood. The TCR comes from a woman between 45 and 60 years old in a cohort sampled during active or convalescent COVID-19. The V gene is TRBV6-6, the J gene TRBJ1-5; 7 nucleotides agree with TRBD1. CDR3 DNA sequence: TGTGCCAGCAGTGCCCGGGTACAGGGGAGCAATCAGCCCCAGCATTTT. Translating gives CASSARVQGSNQPQHF.